This T cell receptor (beta chain) is from a study of shared clonotypes between healthy human individuals (dated by TCRdb to the early 2020s). General notes on the study: The cohort included three men and a couple of women between 18 and 49 years of age. Blood TCR repertoires of four to six healthy adults were deeply sequenced to estimate repertoire size and the extent of clonotype sharing between individuals. To increase sequencing depth and limit assay-specific biases, different laboratories used diverse techniques to prepare libraries and sequence TCR repertoires. Between about 0.94 and 10 billion PBMCs per donor were obtained by leukapheresis. For each donor, CD4 naive and CD4 memory were each given three plates, CD8 naive was given two plates, and CD8 memory was given one plate.

Using the deep immunoSEQ assay, multiplex PCR amplified TCR CDR3 regions from genomic DNA. Extracted genomic DNA from each cell subset was spread evenly across all wells of several immunoSEQ 96-well plates, with each plate serving as a replicate. For sorted subsets, each replicate PCR was loaded with 200 ng genomic DNA, equivalent to 30,000 or so T cell genomes. Purified libraries were quantified with a Qubit 3.0 fluorometer, sized on a Bioanalyzer 2100, and re-quantified with the KAPA Library Quantification kit. Each immunoSEQ 96-well plate was sequenced on its own single-read 150-cycle Illumina NextSeq 550 flow cell. Concerning the study's data processing: Because the immunoSEQ output held only junctional sequences and lacked quality scores, the filtering could not match the filtering applied to full-length reads. To assign V/J genes and CDR3, sequences were annotated using PyIR, a Python wrapper for IgBLAST v1.9, with IMGT germline references. Reads were filtered out if the reads had weak V/J assignments (E-value above 1e-6), no CDR3, stop codons, out-of-frame junctions, or ambiguous translated residues. V3J clonotypes were defined as sequences sharing an identical inferred V gene, J gene, and CDR3 amino acid sequence. To compute the percentage overlap between repertoires, the number of shared unique clonotypes was divided by the size of the smaller repertoire. RTK rarefaction, the Chao1 estimator, and Recon v2.1 estimates of unobserved clonotypes were used to assess repertoire richness. Generation probabilities were computed with OLGA for all TCRbeta clonotypes obtained by the gDNA method from several donors. TCRdb retrieved this table from immuneACCESS and kept in-frame rearrangements only. Not all clones are present; in checked studies, unresolved V genes account for under half, and no reason is known for the remainder. V, J and clone size are taken as reported in that table, and D and trimming were inferred from the DNA itself. Here the sample has about 730,000 clones; over 55% occur a single time. About 1.7% of the sample goes to the ten largest clones.

What the research found in general, with its limitations: Compared with non-shared clonotypes, the clonotypes found in all four sorted-subset donors had higher generation probabilities. Because the study included only a small number of donors, the genetic and exposure-history diversity represented was limited. Only blood was sampled, and tissue TCR repertoires likely differ from those in blood. Rarefaction of sorted-subset datasets indicated incomplete sequencing despite the large sequencing depth. Based on pairwise subsampling, the degree of clonotype sharing among donors was expected to be affected by sequencing depth. Estimated clonotype richness was generally larger for naive than for memory subsets. Sharing across several donors was observed for around 5% of naive CD4, over 3% of naive CD8, about 2.5% of memory CD4, and about 0.4% of memory CD8 clonotypes.

This clone occurred once. Its antigen is not yet known. No much larger clone exists at a distance of one base, and base qualities are not known. The donors were healthy, HIV-negative adults who had no recently reported acute infections or vaccinations. Only Caucasian adults living in Nashville, Tennessee, USA were represented among the donors. CD4+ T cells were enriched by magnetic negative selection; naive cells were then positively selected on CD45RA, and the negative fraction formed the memory subset. Blood was obtained by leukapheresis, after which PBMCs were separated by Ficoll-Histopaque density gradient centrifugation and cryopreserved in liquid nitrogen vapor phase. Analytical flow cytometry was used to check the purity and quantity of each magnetically sorted T cell population. From each sorted fraction, genomic DNA was isolated and quantified by UV absorbance on a Nanodrop 2000c. The CDR3 goes from the cysteine to the phenylalanine over 16 residues. The kept DNA is CDR3 alone, 48 bases in frame from the first base. Cut back by 0 bases and 5 bases, the V and J ends lie 14 bases apart. Per the germline V gene (reference sequence), SEHNR is the CDR1 and FQNEAQ is the CDR2.

The V and J segments used are TRBV7-9 and TRBJ2-1; the D segment could be TRBD1, given 6 matching bases. The receptor comes from a woman aged 25 to 39 in good health. Sequenced: memory CD4+ T cells sorted from blood. The label giving this sample's cell subset or site can be read as: CD45RA-negative fraction. The CDR3 region reads CASSLADQYRDNEQFF. The sequenced DNA is TGTGCCAGCAGCTTAGCCGACCAATACAGGGACAATGAGCAGTTCTTC.